The 27 T cell receptor beta chains given below trace back to one sample, sequenced in a study of blood T cell repertoires in COVID-19. Assay: immunoSEQ multiplex PCR; the TCRdb copy retains only in-frame clones and omits some. The sample comprises more than 110,000 clones, approximately 84% of which are singletons, and 8% rests with the top ten. Material for sequencing was peripheral blood. These receptors were obtained from a human donor in a cohort sampled during active COVID-19.

This clone was seen more than once but under ten times. This sequence joins TRBV19 and TRBJ1-5; 8 bases map to TRBD1. With 7 bases clipped from V and 6 bases from J, the junction kept 8 bases outside the gene matches. Germline assignment: CDR1 LNHDA and CDR2 SQIVND (reference sequence). The CDR3 totals 14 residues. CDR3 coding DNA: TGTGCCAGTAAAGGGCAGGGGGCGATTCAGCCCCAGCATTTT. It encodes CASKGQGAIQPQHF.

J is TRBJ1-1 and V is TRBV7-9; D ambiguous. Germline values: CDR1 SEHNR, CDR2 FQNEAQ (reference sequence). V lost 2 bases and J lost 5, with 9 bases in between. The CDR3 extends over 13 amino acids. CDR3 nucleotide sequence: TGTGCCAGCAGCTTAACTTTACTAACTGAAGCTTTCTTT. Translation gives CASSLTLLTEAFF.

The chain couples TRBV19 to TRBJ2-5; no firm D call. Germline loops: CDR1 LNHDA, CDR2 SQIVND (reference sequence). The V gene lost 2 bases and the J gene lost 5 bases, with 18 bases spanning the gap. There are 16 residues in the CDR3. The chain's CDR3 is CASSIRTTNTEETQYF. The DNA for the CDR3 is TGTGCCAGTAGTATAAGAACAACTAATACCGAGGAGACCCAGTACTTC.

The chain links TRBV4-1 to TRBJ2-2; D is perhaps TRBD1 (5 bases). From germline, CDR1 is MGHRA and CDR2 YSYEKL. The CDR3 runs to 18 residues. V lost 4 bases and J 0 bases, leaving 18 bases between the germline ends. The CDR3, as DNA: TGCGCCAGCAGCCGGGTAATTGGGGCAGGAACGAACACCGGGGAGCTGTTTTTT. Protein: CASSRVIGAGTNTGELFF.

The gene calls are TRBV6-4 and TRBJ2-1; 7 nucleotides agree with TRBD1. The CDR3 has 16 residues. V dropped 0 bases and J dropped 6; count of bases not matched to a gene: 8. Germline V gene data show CDR1 as MRHNA and CDR2 as SNTAGT. The CDR3 DNA is TGTGCCAGCAGTGACTCGTACAGGGGAGTCGCCAATGAGCAGTTCTTC. Its translation is CASSDSYRGVANEQFF.

The chain is built from TRBV29-1 and TRBJ2-5; D remains unclear. Trimming shortened V by 5 bases and J by 3 bases, and 10 bases separated the two germline ends. This CDR3 has 12 residues. The germline V gene has CDR1 SQVTM and CDR2 ANQGSEA. The CDR3 DNA is TGCAGCGTTAATTCACAAAAAGAGACCCAGTACTTC. Amino acid sequence: CSVNSQKETQYF.

The chain is built from TRBV18 and TRBJ2-1, with 9 bases aligning to TRBD2. The V gene end was trimmed by 3 bases and the J gene end by 4 bases; junction bases not matched to a gene: 7. Germline lookup yields CDR1 KGHSH and CDR2 LQKENI. This CDR3 is 16 amino acids long. The CDR3 protein is CASSPSAGGSYNEQFF. In DNA form, the CDR3 reads TGTGCCAGCTCACCTTCGGCGGGGGGGAGTTACAATGAGCAGTTCTTC.

This clone was seen a handful of times. The chain joins TRBV6-5 to TRBJ1-6, with D tentatively TRBD1 (6 bases). The V end was cut by 3 bases, the J end by 10 bases, with 16 bases between. CDR1 and CDR2 from the germline V gene are MNHEY and SVGAGI. This CDR3 has 15 amino acids. The CDR3 loop reads CASSYLSRGESPLHF. CDR3 nucleotide sequence: TGTGCCAGCAGTTATTTATCCAGGGGAGAGTCACCCCTCCACTTT.

The V gene is TRBV5-1, the J gene TRBJ1-1; D perhaps matches TRBD1 (6 bases). CDR1 is SGHRS, CDR2 YFSETQ, per germline. Between the trimmed V and J ends, which lost 5 bases and 4 bases, there was a span of 18 bases. The CDR3 spans 15 residues. The CDR3 coding sequence is TGCGCCAGCAGGCCGATGAACGGACAGTTCACTGAAGCTTTCTTT. Protein sequence: CASRPMNGQFTEAFF.

The V call is TRBV11-3, the J call TRBJ2-3; D gene uncertain. The ends were cut back, 4 bases at V and 3 bases at J, with 8 bases in the middle. In germline, CDR1 is SGHNT, CDR2 YENEEA. The CDR3 is made up of 13 amino acids. In DNA form, the CDR3 reads TGTGCCAGCAGCTCCAGGATTACAGATACGCAGTATTTT. Its protein product is CASSSRITDTQYF.

The CDR3 sequence: CASRLAGNSGANVLTF. The DNA of the CDR3 is TGCGCCAGTAGACTAGCGGGGAACTCTGGGGCCAACGTCCTGACTTTC. The V call is TRBV5-1, the J call TRBJ2-6, with 11 bases matching TRBD2. Germline CDR1 SGHRS, CDR2 YFSETQ. The CDR3 is made up of 16 amino acids. V was clipped by 8 bases and J by 0 bases; unmatched bases: 4.

The chain has TRBV14 and TRBJ2-3, with D maybe TRBD1 (7 bases). This CDR3 has 17 residues. The germline gives CDR1 SGHDN, CDR2 FVKESK. Trimming cost V 0 bases and J 2 bases, with 15 bases left between them. As DNA, the CDR3 is TGTGCCAGCAGCCAAGATGGGGGGACAGCGACCACAGATACGCAGTATTTT. Translating gives CASSQDGGTATTDTQYF.

The sample holds one count of this clone. The chain couples TRBV5-1 to TRBJ1-1; D remains ambiguous. Trimming pared 0 bases from V and 1 base from J, leaving 4 bases between. The CDR3 has 13 residues. Germline CDR1 and CDR2: SGHRS and YFSETQ. DNA for the CDR3: TGCGCCAGCAGCTTGGCCGGGAACACTGAAGCTTTCTTT. Translated, it gives CASSLAGNTEAFF.

This clone was counted only a few times. The V call is TRBV10-3, the J call TRBJ2-7; TRBD1 matches at 10 bases. The length of the CDR3 is 14 residues. V lost 6 bases to trimming and J lost 6 bases; unmatched junction nucleotides: 8. The V gene's germline CDR1 is ENHRY and CDR2 SYGVKD. The CDR3 loop is CAISPGGQGSEQYF. Written as DNA, the CDR3 is TGTGCCATCAGCCCTGGGGGACAGGGGAGCGAGCAGTACTTC.

This clone was recorded a few times. CDR3: CASSSPGGRAYEQYF. The CDR3, as DNA: TGCGCCAGCAGCTCCCCAGGGGGAAGGGCCTACGAGCAGTACTTC. V usage is TRBV5-1 and J usage is TRBJ2-7, with TRBD1 matching 7 bases. V shed 3 bases and J 2 bases; nucleotides not matched to a gene: 8. This CDR3 is 15 amino acids long. Looked up from germline, CDR1 is SGHRS and CDR2 is YFSETQ.

The rearrangement links TRBV21-1 to TRBJ1-5; the table's D call of TRBD1 was not tested on the DNA. TRBV21-1 is deemed a pseudogene. The CDR3 extends over 15 amino acids. This chain's CDR3 is CASSGQGVRNQPQHF. DNA of the CDR3: TGTGCCAGCAGCGGACAGGGTGTTCGGAATCAGCCCCAGCATTTT.

V is TRBV5-1 and J is TRBJ1-4; 8 bases align to TRBD1. The J segment lost 8 bases and the V segment lost 4 bases, leaving 7 bases of the junction unmatched. This CDR3 is built from 14 residues. CDR1 SGHRS and CDR2 YFSETQ come from the germline V gene. The CDR3 sequence is CASSQGQGEEKLFF. Written as DNA, the CDR3 is TGCGCCAGCAGCCAAGGACAGGGAGAGGAAAAACTGTTTTTT.

The chain links TRBV12-3 or TRBV12-4 to TRBJ1-2; TRBD1 is a possible D gene (6 bases). The germline V and J ends were trimmed by 6 bases and 5 bases, with 13 bases remaining between them. CDR3 length equals 13 residues. CDR3 coding DNA: TGTGCCAGCAGCCCCCGGGACACATATGGCTACACCTTC. Translation: CASSPRDTYGYTF.

The V and J genes are TRBV19 and TRBJ1-2, with D unclear. Deletions cut 3 bases from V and 6 bases from J, with 14 bases between. Per the germline V gene, CDR1 is LNHDA and CDR2 is SQIVND (reference sequence). The CDR3 is 14 residues long. The CDR3: CASSIPDSRNGYTF. In DNA, the CDR3 is TGTGCCAGTAGTATCCCGGACTCTCGTAATGGCTACACCTTC.

The rearrangement uses TRBV11-2 and TRBJ1-4, with D possibly being TRBD1 (6 bases). Germline lookup yields CDR1 SGHAT and CDR2 FQNNGV. V was clipped by 3 bases and J by 7 bases, with 12 bases between them. The CDR3 has 14 amino acids. CDR3 amino acids: CASSFGGAGEKLFF. CDR3 DNA: TGTGCCAGCAGCTTTGGGGGGGCCGGTGAAAAACTGTTTTTT.

The chain joins TRBV2 to TRBJ1-6; TRBD1 matches 9 bases. The CDR3 contains 15 residues. Trimming at V came to 7 bases and at J to 4 bases, leaving 5 bases not matched to a gene. CDR1 SNHLY and CDR2 FYNNEI come from the germline V gene. CDR3 DNA: TGTGCCAGCAACGAGGACAGGGGATATAATTCACCCCTCCACTTT. It codes for CASNEDRGYNSPLHF.

The chain links TRBV5-1 to TRBJ2-2; TRBD2 matches 8 bases. Per the germline V gene, CDR1 is SGHRS and CDR2 is YFSETQ. The CDR3 consists of 16 residues. With V trimmed by 4 bases and J by 6 bases, 11 bases remained unmatched. The DNA of the CDR3 is TGCGCCAGCAGCCTTCCTCAGAGCGGGGGTCCCGGGGAGCTGTTTTTT. Residues: CASSLPQSGGPGELFF.

The chain uses TRBV27 and TRBJ1-1; no clear D gene. Germline values: CDR1 MNHEY, CDR2 SMNVEV (reference sequence). The CDR3 is made up of 13 amino acids. V lost 3 bases and J lost 1, with 6 bases in between. This CDR3 is CASSFFRNTEAFF. CDR3 sequence (DNA): TGTGCCAGCAGTTTTTTCCGGAACACTGAAGCTTTCTTT.

The chain joins TRBV9 to TRBJ1-2, with 12 nucleotides matching TRBD1. Germline loops: CDR1 SGDLS, CDR2 YYNGEE. With V trimmed by 2 bases and J by 8 bases, 10 bases remained unmatched. The CDR3 is 16 residues long. The CDR3 sequence is CASSVGTGGALGGYTF. CDR3 coding DNA: TGTGCCAGCAGCGTTGGGACAGGGGGCGCGTTGGGCGGCTACACCTTC.

The chain couples TRBV27 to TRBJ2-3, with 8 positions matching TRBD2. There are 16 residues in the CDR3. V trimming: 6 bases; J trimming: 1 base; junction bases outside the gene matches: 9. CDR1 is MNHEY, CDR2 SMNVEV, per germline (reference sequence). CDR3 protein: CASRLAGSRGTDTQYF. DNA of the CDR3: TGTGCCAGCAGATTAGCGGGGTCGAGAGGCACAGATACGCAGTATTTT.

V is TRBV29-1 and J is TRBJ1-2, with 9 bases matching TRBD1. With V trimmed by 8 bases and J by 6 bases, 7 bases remained unmatched. This CDR3 spans 12 amino acids. CDR1 is SQVTM and CDR2 is ANQGSEA in the germline V gene. The CDR3 DNA is TGCAGCAGCAGACAGGGGGGAAATGGCTACACCTTC. This sequence encodes CSSRQGGNGYTF.

The J gene is TRBJ2-1, the V gene TRBV5-1; a weak D match, TRBD2 (6 bases). Germline V gene lookup returns CDR1 SGHRS and CDR2 YFSETQ. The CDR3 totals 13 residues. V gave up 1 base and J gave up 6 bases, with 8 bases separating them. CDR3 amino acids: CASSLIGGNEQFF. The DNA of the CDR3 is TGCGCCAGCAGCTTGATCGGGGGCAATGAGCAGTTCTTC.